This TCR beta chain is drawn from a study of Tregs in tolerant kidney transplant recipients. Sequencing was performed with immunoSEQ multiplex PCR; in TCRdb, only in-frame clones are kept and a portion is missing. The sample holds 35,000 to 55,000 clones, around 90% seen once. Source material: Tregs from blood. The clonotype was recovered from a human donor in good health.

This CDR3 reads CATSRDSTRGHNEQFF. The CDR3, as DNA: TGTGCCACCAGCAGAGATTCCACTCGGGGGCACAATGAGCAGTTCTTC. The J gene is TRBJ2-1, the V gene TRBV15; the D call may be TRBD1 or TRBD2 (6 bases each). The CDR3 runs 16 residues. V lost 0 bases and J lost 5, with 14 bases in between. Germline CDR1 and CDR2: LNHNV and YYDKDF (reference sequence).